These 22 T cell receptor beta chains were all obtained from the same sample, sequenced in a study of blood T cell repertoires in COVID-19. Data came from immunoSEQ multiplex PCR; TCRdb stores just in-frame clones and leaves some out. The sample yields fewer than 500,000 clones, 75% to 90% seen once. Sequences were obtained from PBMCs or T cells enriched from blood (not recorded which). These receptors all come from a young woman who had recovered from COVID-19.

This chain links TRBV19 with TRBJ2-5; TRBD1 agrees at 7 bases. Germline V gene sequence: CDR1 LNHDA, CDR2 SQIVND (reference sequence). This CDR3 spans 14 amino acids. V dropped 3 bases and J dropped 5; count of bases not matched to a gene: 6. The DNA of the CDR3 is TGTGCCAGTAGTATCACGCAGGGGGTTGAGACCCAGTACTTC. This gives the protein CASSITQGVETQYF.

This chain joins TRBV30 and TRBJ1-2; a possible D gene is TRBD1 (6 bases). Germline V CDR1 and CDR2: GTSNPN, SVGIG (reference sequence). The CDR3 spans 13 residues. Trimming shortened V by 4 bases and J by 7 bases, and 16 bases separated the two germline ends. The CDR3 coding sequence is TGTGCCTGGAACCCGGGCAGGGGCTTTGGCTACACCTTC. Protein sequence: CAWNPGRGFGYTF.

The chain combines TRBV28 with TRBJ2-1; 7 bases are a match to TRBD1. The CDR3 runs 12 residues. Trimming at V came to 6 bases and at J to 12 bases, leaving 8 bases not matched to a gene. Germline lookup yields CDR1 MDHEN and CDR2 SYDVKM. In DNA, the CDR3 is TGTGCCAGCAGAGACTACAGGGGTCCGCAGTTCTTC. Its protein is CASRDYRGPQFF.

V and J are TRBV10-2 and TRBJ1-2, with D possibly matching TRBD1 (6 bases). The ends were cut back, 3 bases at V and 4 bases at J, with 12 bases in the middle. This CDR3 is built from 14 residues. CDR1 and CDR2 (germline): WSHSY, SAAADI. This CDR3 reads CASSDGGVTYGYTF. CDR3 in DNA: TGCGCCAGCAGTGATGGGGGCGTTACCTATGGCTACACCTTC.

On this clone: Other DNA sequences of this sample code for an identical CDR3. This chain joins TRBV18 and TRBJ1-2; a weak D match, TRBD1 (5 bases). With 3 bases removed from V and 2 bases from J, the gap between germline ends came to 7 bases. CDR3 length equals 13 residues. Germline CDR1 KGHSH, CDR2 LQKENI. This CDR3 is CASSPGGNYGYTF. The CDR3 coding sequence is TGTGCCAGCTCACCCGGGGGAAACTATGGCTACACCTTC.

The rearrangement uses TRBV29-1 and TRBJ1-2; D is undetermined. Trimming shortened V by 4 bases and J by 3 bases, and 12 bases separated the two germline ends. CDR1 is SQVTM, CDR2 ANQGSEA, per germline. CDR3 size: 13 residues. CDR3 amino acids: CSVGLTSDYGYTF. CDR3 in DNA: TGCAGCGTTGGACTCACCAGCGACTATGGCTACACCTTC. Variable domain in full (rest from reference TRBV29-1 and TRBJ1-2): SAVISQKPSRDICQRGTSLTIQCQVDSQVTMMFWYRQQPGQSLTLIATANQGSEATYESGFVIDKFPISRPNLTFSTLTVSNMSPEDSSIYLCSVGLTSDYGYTFGSGTRLTVV.

The V call is TRBV30, the J call TRBJ1-5; D is uncertain. The V gene lost 4 bases and the J gene lost 7 bases, with 20 bases spanning the gap. The length of the CDR3 is 15 residues. Germline V gene lookup returns CDR1 GTSNPN and CDR2 SVGIG (reference sequence). In DNA form, the CDR3 reads TGTGCCTGGACCCTAAAGGGAGTTCGGGGACAGCCCCAGCATTTT. Encoded protein: CAWTLKGVRGQPQHF. The whole variable domain, remainder taken from reference TRBV30 and TRBJ1-5, is SQTIHQWPATLVQPVGSPLSLECTVEGTSNPNLYWYRQAAGRGLQLLFYSVGIGQISSEVPQNLSASRPQDRQFILSSKKLLLSDSGFYLCAWTLKGVRGQPQHFGDGTRLSIL.

This sequence joins TRBV28 and TRBJ2-1; D gene uncertain. Deletions cut 6 bases from V and 10 bases from J, with 19 bases between. The CDR3 consists of 14 residues. The germline V gene has CDR1 MDHEN and CDR2 SYDVKM. The CDR3 coding sequence is TGTGCCAGCAGCACCTCTGCCCTCGAGAAGGAGCAGTTCTTC. This translates into CASSTSALEKEQFF.

Only one count was recorded for this clone. This chain joins TRBV27 and TRBJ2-3; D may be TRBD2 (6 bases). Germline CDR1 reads MNHEY; CDR2 reads SMNVEV (reference sequence). V lost 7 bases to trimming and J lost 6 bases, with 17 bases between them. CDR3 length: 14 residues. The DNA for the CDR3 is TGTGCCAGCATGGAGTGGCGGGGCGCCGATACGCAGTATTTT. As protein: CASMEWRGADTQYF.

The chain joins TRBV30 to TRBJ1-3; a weak D match, TRBD1 (6 bases). Trimming stripped 2 bases from V and 0 bases from J, with 17 bases between. Germline-derived CDR1 and CDR2 are GTSNPN and SVGIG (reference sequence). The CDR3 consists of 17 residues. In nucleotides, the CDR3 is TGTGCCTGGAGTAAATCACTCACAGGGAACTCTGGAAACACCATATATTTT. Its translation is CAWSKSLTGNSGNTIYF.

The chain is built from TRBV7-8 and TRBJ2-1, with 8 positions matching TRBD2. CDR3 size: 15 residues. The junction had 3 bases not matched to a gene; V was cut back by 3 bases and J by 2 bases. Germline V gives CDR1 SGHVS, CDR2 FQNEAQ. In DNA form, the CDR3 reads TGTGCCAGCAGCTTCGGGGGGGGAGCCTACAATGAGCAGTTCTTC. Encoded protein: CASSFGGGAYNEQFF.

This chain links TRBV27 with TRBJ1-2, with D perhaps TRBD1 (5 bases). This CDR3 region has 16 residues. With 3 bases removed from V and 2 bases from J, the gap between germline ends came to 16 bases. Germline-derived CDR1 and CDR2 are MNHEY and SMNVEV (reference sequence). The CDR3 DNA sequence: TGTGCCAGCAGTTTGCATGCGGGGCAGGCCAACTATGGCTACACCTTC. Its protein is CASSLHAGQANYGYTF.

The rearrangement joins TRBV3-1 (or the pseudogene TRBV3-2) to TRBJ2-3; D perhaps matches TRBD2 (6 bases). The CDR3 has 16 amino acids. Germline-derived CDR1 and CDR2 are LGHDT and YNNKEL (reference sequence). V was pared by 4 bases and J by 2 bases, with 16 bases between. The CDR3 DNA is TGTGCCAGCAGCCCGCAACCACTAGCAAACACAGATACGCAGTATTTT. Amino acid sequence: CASSPQPLANTDTQYF.

The chain links TRBV5-8 to TRBJ1-4; 8 bases map to TRBD1. With 3 bases clipped from V and 0 bases from J, the junction kept 13 bases outside the gene matches. Germline V gene data show CDR1 as SGHTS and CDR2 as YDEGEE. This CDR3 is built from 19 residues. CDR3 nucleotides: TGTGCCAGCAGCTCGCACAGGGGGGCCCGGGGGGCAACTAATGAAAAACTGTTTTTT. This encodes CASSSHRGARGATNEKLFF.

Of note for this clone: This specimen includes other DNA sequences encoding the same CDR3. The V and J genes are TRBV28 and TRBJ2-5; D perhaps matches TRBD1 (7 bases). This CDR3 is built from 13 residues. Trimming took off 8 bases at V and 2 bases at J, with 12 bases between the two ends. Germline CDR1 reads MDHEN; CDR2 reads SYDVKM. The CDR3 coding sequence is TGTGCCAGCTCCCCAGGGGGGCAAGAGACCCAGTACTTC. It yields the protein CASSPGGQETQYF.

The chain employs TRBV6-5 and TRBJ2-7; TRBD1 matches 7 bases. This CDR3 comprises 15 residues. V gave up 0 bases and J gave up 5 bases; unmatched junction bases: 7. Germline V CDR1 and CDR2: MNHEY, SVGAGI. The CDR3 reads CASSYSPGQFHEQYF. Here the CDR3 DNA reads TGTGCCAGCAGTTACTCCCCGGGACAGTTCCACGAGCAGTACTTC.

As for this clone: Other DNA sequences within the sample encode an identical CDR3. The CDR3 sequence is CASSSLAGGYNEQFF. The CDR3 bases are TGTGCCAGCAGTTCTCTAGCGGGGGGTTACAATGAGCAGTTCTTC. V is TRBV7-9 and J is TRBJ2-1; 11 bases are a match to TRBD2. Germline V CDR1 and CDR2: SEHNR, FQNEAQ (reference sequence). V trimming: 6 bases; J trimming: 4 bases; junction bases outside the gene matches: 5. The CDR3 is made up of 15 amino acids. Full variable domain (rest looked up from reference TRBV7-9 and TRBJ2-1): DTGVSQNPRHKITKRGQNVTFRCDPISEHNRLYWYRQTLGQGPEFLTYFQNEAQLEKSRLLSDRFSAERPKGSFSTLEIQRTEQGDSAMYLCASSSLAGGYNEQFFGPGTRLTVL.

The chain links TRBV30 to TRBJ1-1, with D unresolved. The V end was cut by 0 bases, the J end by 1 base, with 9 bases between. The CDR3 is 14 residues long. Germline V gene sequence: CDR1 GTSNPN, CDR2 SVGIG (reference sequence). CDR3 protein: CAWSVLPGNTEAFF. DNA for the CDR3: TGTGCCTGGAGTGTACTCCCCGGGAACACTGAAGCTTTCTTT.

This clone was seen more than once but under ten times. The chain couples TRBV2 to TRBJ1-1, with D maybe TRBD1 (6 bases). The germline V gene encodes CDR1 SNHLY and CDR2 FYNNEI. The V end was cut by 1 base, the J end by 1 base, with 13 bases between. This CDR3 comprises 16 residues. The CDR3, as DNA: TGTGCCAGCAGTGAAGGGGGAGACAGGACGAACACTGAAGCTTTCTTT. It is translated as CASSEGGDRTNTEAFF.

This rearrangement joins TRBV7-9 to TRBJ1-3; TRBD1 agrees at 7 bases. The germline V gene has CDR1 SEHNR and CDR2 FQNEAQ (reference sequence). J lost 2 bases, V lost 3 bases, and 1 base had no gene match. The CDR3 has 14 amino acids. CDR3 DNA sequence: TGTGCCAGCAGCTTGGACAGGACTGGAAACACCATATATTTT. Translated, it gives CASSLDRTGNTIYF. Full variable domain (rest looked up from reference TRBV7-9 and TRBJ1-3): DTGVSQNPRHKITKRGQNVTFRCDPISEHNRLYWYRQTLGQGPEFLTYFQNEAQLEKSRLLSDRFSAERPKGSFSTLEIQRTEQGDSAMYLCASSLDRTGNTIYFGEGSWLTVV.

The J gene is TRBJ1-2, the V gene TRBV7-9; TRBD1 is a possible D gene (5 bases). Germline values: CDR1 SEHNR, CDR2 FQNEAQ (reference sequence). The CDR3 spans 13 residues. V lost 5 bases, J lost 5 bases, and 12 bases lay in between. The DNA of the CDR3 is TGTGCCAGCAGCCTACTACAGGCTTATGGCTACACCTTC. Its translation: CASSLLQAYGYTF.

This sequence joins TRBV19 and TRBJ1-1; D is perhaps TRBD1 (6 bases). This CDR3 has 14 amino acids. Germline CDR1 reads LNHDA; CDR2 reads SQIVND (reference sequence). Deletions cut 3 bases from V and 3 bases from J, with 11 bases between. As DNA, the CDR3 is TGTGCCAGTAGTATGCAGGGGTTGGACACTGAAGCTTTCTTT. Translating gives CASSMQGLDTEAFF. The complete variable domain, with remaining parts taken from reference TRBV19 and TRBJ1-1, reads DGGITQSPKYLFRKEGQNVTLSCEQNLNHDAMYWYRQDPGQGLRLIYYSQIVNDFQKGDIAEGYSVSREKKESFPLTVTSAQKNPTAFYLCASSMQGLDTEAFFGQGTRLTVV.